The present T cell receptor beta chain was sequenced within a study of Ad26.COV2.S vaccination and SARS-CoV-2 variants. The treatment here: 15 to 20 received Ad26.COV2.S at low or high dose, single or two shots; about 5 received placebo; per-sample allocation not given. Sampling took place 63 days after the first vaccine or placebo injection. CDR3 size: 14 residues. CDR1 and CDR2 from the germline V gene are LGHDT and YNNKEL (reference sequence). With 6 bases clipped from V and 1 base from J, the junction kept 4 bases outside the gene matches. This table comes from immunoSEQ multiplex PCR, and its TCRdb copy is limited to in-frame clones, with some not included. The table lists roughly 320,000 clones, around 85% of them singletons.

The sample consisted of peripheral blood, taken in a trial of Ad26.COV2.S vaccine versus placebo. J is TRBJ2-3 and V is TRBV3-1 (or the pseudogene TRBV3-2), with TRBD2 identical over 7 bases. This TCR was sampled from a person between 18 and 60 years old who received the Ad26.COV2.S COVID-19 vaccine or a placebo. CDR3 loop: CASRRGEGTDTQYF. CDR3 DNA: TGTGCCAGCAGACGGGGGGAGGGCACAGATACGCAGTATTTT.